This TCR beta chain was identified during a study of control samples from healthy donors and cancer patients. The CDR3 loop spans 15 amino acids. Looked up from germline, CDR1 is LNHDA and CDR2 is SQIVND (reference sequence). The V segment lost 5 bases and the J segment 4 bases; nucleotides outside the gene matches: 8. Sequencing was performed with immunoSEQ multiplex PCR; in TCRdb, only in-frame clones are kept and a portion is missing. The sample comprises 170,000 or so clones, 85% to 95% of which are singletons, and roughly 1.5% rests with the top ten. This chain connects TRBV19 to TRBJ1-5; 7 bases are a match to TRBD1. The sample taken for sequencing was blood. The receptor comes from a man younger than 30 in good health. The CDR3: CASSGGTERNQPQHF. The CDR3 nucleotides are TGTGCCAGTAGTGGCGGGACAGAAAGAAATCAGCCCCAGCATTTT.